This TCR beta chain was captured by sequencing in a study of blood T cell repertoires in COVID-19. Study information: Specimens from acute and convalescent COVID-19 originated in the United States, Italy and Spain. In each case, the material was cDNA or gDNA derived from T cells, B-cell-depleted T cells, or PBMCs.

Authors' data handling: Reference gene primer amplification gave estimated nucleated cell counts. The repertoire was sequenced with immunoSEQ multiplex PCR; TCRdb's copy has only in-frame clones and lacks some. V and J calls and clone size are those listed in that table; D and trimming were worked out from the DNA. The profile shows under 300,000 clones, around nine tenths of them singletons. Trimming shortened V by 6 bases and J by 6 bases, and 12 bases separated the two germline ends. CDR3 length equals 12 residues. Germline V CDR1 and CDR2: MNHEY, SMNVEV (reference sequence). A single count supports this clone.

The sample comprised peripheral blood. This sequence was found in a woman between 40 and 50 years old who had recovered from COVID-19. This chain connects TRBV27 to TRBJ2-7; D remains unclear. CDR3 residues: CASRTPAGEQYF. The CDR3 DNA is TGTGCCAGCAGGACCCCGGCAGGCGAGCAGTACTTC.